This TCR beta chain was sequenced in a study of blood T cell dynamics during melanoma immunotherapy. Whole-study findings and limits: At W3, later disease-control patients showed bifurcated PBMC repertoire changes, unlike progressors.

Clones were read by immunoSEQ multiplex PCR, and TCRdb kept only the in-frame ones, dropping some. The profile shows more than 6,500 clones, 70% to 90% of them singletons. Time point: week 3, after first cycle of checkpoint inhibitor. Prior systemic cancer therapy, immunosuppressant use and other active malignancies excluded patients. This clone turned up a few times. What it binds is unknown. The CDR3 loop spans 13 amino acids. Germline lookup yields CDR1 SEHNR and CDR2 FQNEAQ (reference sequence). The V end was cut by 2 bases, the J end by 3 bases, with 7 bases between. The rearrangement joins TRBV7-9 to TRBJ1-2; D gene uncertain. The specimen comprised blood, sampled from a patient treated with checkpoint blockade. The source of this sequence is a human donor with melanoma. CDR3 in DNA: TGTGCCAGCAGCTTATCACGGGACTATGGCTACACCTTC. Residues: CASSLSRDYGYTF.